Listed below are T cell receptor beta chains from one sample, sequenced in a study of molecular identifiers for immune sequencing clone quantification. TCRdb itself ran the PCR reads through MiXCR, one entry per CDR3 protein. Among some 650,000 distinct CDR3 sequences, 15% to 20% were seen once, and the ten largest hold 0.85%. Sequencing was carried out using naive CD8+ T cells from blood, with Jurkat cell RNA spiked in. The receptors were sampled from a human donor in good health. Some libraries in this study had Jurkat cell RNA spiked in. The CDR3 runs from the conserved cysteine through the conserved F or W. A D gene is named only where the DNA matches it firmly. Expanded clones are given a class, and other clones once, few, many or no size at all.

clone_size: NA
d_call: TRBD2
v_call: TRBV4-1
j_call: TRBJ2-7
cdr3_nt: TGCGCCAGCAGCCAAGAAGGGCGGGAGGTGTACGAGCAGTACTTC
cdr3_aa: CASSQEGREVYEQYF

clone_size: NA
d_call: TRBD1
v_call: TRBV11-2
j_call: TRBJ2-5
cdr3_nt: TGTGCCAGCAGCTGCCGGGACAGGGGGCTTGAGACCCAGTACTTC
cdr3_aa: CASSCRDRGLETQYF

clone_size: few
d_call: NA
v_call: TRBV5-4
j_call: TRBJ2-2
cdr3_nt: TGTGCCAGCAGCTTCCCCTCGAACACCGGGGAGCTGTCTTTT
cdr3_aa: CASSFPSNTGELSF

clone_size: few
d_call: TRBD2
v_call: TRBV6-2/TRBV6-3
j_call: TRBJ2-3
cdr3_nt: TGTGCCAGCAGTTACTCTGGGCGGGAGGACACAGATACGCAGTATTTT
cdr3_aa: CASSYSGREDTDTQYF

clone_size: many
d_call: NA
v_call: TRBV19
j_call: TRBJ1-5
cdr3_nt: TGTGCCAGTACCTGGGGGCTGGAGAGCAATCAGCCCCAGCATTTT
cdr3_aa: CASTWGLESNQPQHF

clone_size: NA
d_call: NA
v_call: TRBV2
j_call: TRBJ2-5
cdr3_nt: TGTGCCAGCAGCCTGGGACGTAGAGAGATCCAGTACTTC
cdr3_aa: CASSLGRREIQYF

clone_size: many
d_call: NA
v_call: TRBV25-1
j_call: TRBJ2-2
cdr3_nt: TGTGCCAGCAGTGCCAGCTTGGCCGGGGAGCTGTTTTTT
cdr3_aa: CASSASLAGELFF

clone_size: few
d_call: NA
v_call: TRBV4-1
j_call: TRBJ1-2
cdr3_nt: TGCGCCAGCAGCCACTTTGGAGCAACAGGGAACTATGGCTACACCTTC
cdr3_aa: CASSHFGATGNYGYTF

clone_size: many
d_call: NA
v_call: TRBV20-1
j_call: TRBJ2-7
cdr3_nt: TGCAGTGCTAGAGATGCGGACGGAGAAAGCTCCTACGAGCAGTACTTC
cdr3_aa: CSARDADGESSYEQYF

clone_size: many
d_call: NA
v_call: TRBV6-1
j_call: TRBJ2-7
cdr3_nt: TGTGCCAGCAGTGCAAAGGATTCCTACGAGCAGTACTTC
cdr3_aa: CASSAKDSYEQYF

clone_size: few
d_call: TRBD1
v_call: TRBV9
j_call: TRBJ2-7
cdr3_nt: TGTGCCAGCAGCGCGTGGGACAGTGGAGTGGAGCAGTACTTC
cdr3_aa: CASSAWDSGVEQYF